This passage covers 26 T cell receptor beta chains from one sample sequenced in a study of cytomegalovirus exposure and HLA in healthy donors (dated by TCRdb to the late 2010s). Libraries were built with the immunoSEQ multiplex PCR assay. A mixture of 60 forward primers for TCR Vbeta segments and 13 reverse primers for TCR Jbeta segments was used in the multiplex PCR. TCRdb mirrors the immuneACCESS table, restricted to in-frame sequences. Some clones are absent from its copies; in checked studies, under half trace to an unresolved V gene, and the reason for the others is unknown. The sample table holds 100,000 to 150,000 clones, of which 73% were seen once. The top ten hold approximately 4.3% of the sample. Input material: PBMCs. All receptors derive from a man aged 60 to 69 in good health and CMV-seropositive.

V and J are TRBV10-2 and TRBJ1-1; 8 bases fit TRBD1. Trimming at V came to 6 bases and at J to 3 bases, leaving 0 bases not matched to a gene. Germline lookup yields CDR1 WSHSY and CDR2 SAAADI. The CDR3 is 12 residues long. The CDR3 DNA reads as TGCGCCAGCAGGACAGGGGACACTGAAGCTTTCTTT. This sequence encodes CASRTGDTEAFF.

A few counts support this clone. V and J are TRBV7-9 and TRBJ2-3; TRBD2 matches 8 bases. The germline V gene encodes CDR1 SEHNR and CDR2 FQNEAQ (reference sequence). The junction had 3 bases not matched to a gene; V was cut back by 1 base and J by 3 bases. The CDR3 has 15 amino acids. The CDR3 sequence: CASSLGLAGTDTQYF. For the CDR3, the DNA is TGTGCCAGCAGCTTAGGGTTAGCGGGGACAGATACGCAGTATTTT.

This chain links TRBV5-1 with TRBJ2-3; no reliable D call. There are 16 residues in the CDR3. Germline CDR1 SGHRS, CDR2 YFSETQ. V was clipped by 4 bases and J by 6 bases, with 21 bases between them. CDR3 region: CASSPTLVSPGDTQYF. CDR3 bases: TGCGCCAGCAGCCCGACTTTGGTCAGCCCCGGGGATACGCAGTATTTT.

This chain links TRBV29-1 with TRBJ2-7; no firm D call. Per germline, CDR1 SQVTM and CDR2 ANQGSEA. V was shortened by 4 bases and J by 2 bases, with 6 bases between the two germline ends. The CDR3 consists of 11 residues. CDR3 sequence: CSVGPTYEQYF. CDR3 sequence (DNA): TGCAGCGTTGGTCCTACCTACGAGCAGTACTTC.

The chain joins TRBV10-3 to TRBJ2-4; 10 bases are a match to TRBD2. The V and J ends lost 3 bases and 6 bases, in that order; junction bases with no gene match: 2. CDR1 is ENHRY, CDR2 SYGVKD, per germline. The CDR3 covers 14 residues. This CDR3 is CAISEVAGGNIQYF. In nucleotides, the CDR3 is TGTGCCATCAGTGAAGTAGCGGGGGGAAACATTCAGTACTTC.

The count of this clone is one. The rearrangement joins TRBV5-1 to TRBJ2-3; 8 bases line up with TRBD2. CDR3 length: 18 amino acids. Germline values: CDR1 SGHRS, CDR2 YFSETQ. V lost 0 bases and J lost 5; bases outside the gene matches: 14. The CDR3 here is CASSLGETSGGFGDTQYF. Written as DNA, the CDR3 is TGCGCCAGCAGCTTGGGGGAAACTAGCGGCGGATTCGGAGATACGCAGTATTTT.

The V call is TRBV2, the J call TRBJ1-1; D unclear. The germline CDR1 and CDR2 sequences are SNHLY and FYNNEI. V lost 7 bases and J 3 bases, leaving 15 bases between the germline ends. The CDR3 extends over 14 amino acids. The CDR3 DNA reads TGTGCCAGCACGCCGTTTTTTCGGGACACTGAAGCTTTCTTT. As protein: CASTPFFRDTEAFF.

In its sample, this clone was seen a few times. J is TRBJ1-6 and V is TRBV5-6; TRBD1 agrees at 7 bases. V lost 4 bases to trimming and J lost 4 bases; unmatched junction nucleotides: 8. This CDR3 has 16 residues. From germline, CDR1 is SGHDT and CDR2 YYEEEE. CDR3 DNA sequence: TGTGCCAGCAGCAGAGGGGACAGACGTTATAATTCACCCCTCCACTTT. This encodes CASSRGDRRYNSPLHF.

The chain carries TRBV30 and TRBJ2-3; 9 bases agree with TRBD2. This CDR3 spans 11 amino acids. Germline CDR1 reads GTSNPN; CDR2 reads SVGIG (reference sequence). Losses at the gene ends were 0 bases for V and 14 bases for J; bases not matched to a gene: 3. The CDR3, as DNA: TGTGCCTGGAGTGTCGGGACTAGCCGGTATTTT. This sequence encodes CAWSVGTSRYF. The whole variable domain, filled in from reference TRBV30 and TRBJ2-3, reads SQTIHQWPATLVQPVGSPLSLECTVEGTSNPNLYWYRQAAGRGLQLLFYSVGIGQISSEVPQNLSASRPQDRQFILSSKKLLLSDSGFYLCAWSVGTSRYFGPGTRLTVL.

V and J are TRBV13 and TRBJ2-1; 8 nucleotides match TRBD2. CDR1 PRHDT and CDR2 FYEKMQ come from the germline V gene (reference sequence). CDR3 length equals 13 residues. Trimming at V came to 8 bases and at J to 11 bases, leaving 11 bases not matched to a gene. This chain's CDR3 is CASSKAGGNQQFF. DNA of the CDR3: TGTGCCAGCTCTAAGGCGGGGGGTAATCAGCAGTTCTTC.

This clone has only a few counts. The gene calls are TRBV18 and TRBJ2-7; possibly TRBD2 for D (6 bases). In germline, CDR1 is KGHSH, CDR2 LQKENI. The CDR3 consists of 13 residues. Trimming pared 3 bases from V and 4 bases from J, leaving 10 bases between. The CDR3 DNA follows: TGTGCCAGCTCACCCCGGGAGCGTTACGAGCAGTACTTC. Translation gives CASSPRERYEQYF. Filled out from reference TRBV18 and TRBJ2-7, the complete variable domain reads NAGVMQNPRHLVRRRGQEARLRCSPMKGHSHVYWYRQLPEEGLKFMVYLQKENIIDESGMPKERFSAEFPKEGPSILRIQQVVRGDSAAYFCASSPRERYEQYFGPGTRLTVT.

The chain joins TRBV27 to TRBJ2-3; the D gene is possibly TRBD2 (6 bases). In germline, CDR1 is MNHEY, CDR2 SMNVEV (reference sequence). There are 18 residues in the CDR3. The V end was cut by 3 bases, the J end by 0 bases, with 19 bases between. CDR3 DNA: TGTGCCAGCAGTTTGGTGCTTTGGGGGACTCCTAGCACAGATACGCAGTATTTT. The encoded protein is CASSLVLWGTPSTDTQYF.

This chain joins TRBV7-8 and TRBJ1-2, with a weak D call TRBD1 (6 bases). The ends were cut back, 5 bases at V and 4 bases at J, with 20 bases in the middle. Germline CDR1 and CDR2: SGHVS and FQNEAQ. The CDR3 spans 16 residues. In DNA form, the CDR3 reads TGTGCCAGCAGCCGTTGGGCGTCGACAGGCCCCTATGGCTACACCTTC. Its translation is CASSRWASTGPYGYTF.

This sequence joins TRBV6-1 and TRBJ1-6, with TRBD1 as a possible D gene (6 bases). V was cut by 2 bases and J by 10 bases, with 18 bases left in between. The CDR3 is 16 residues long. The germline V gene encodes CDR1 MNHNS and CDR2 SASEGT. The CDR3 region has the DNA TGTGCCAGCAGTGAAAGACGAGGGGGTATTGTGTCACCCCTCCACTTT. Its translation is CASSERRGGIVSPLHF.

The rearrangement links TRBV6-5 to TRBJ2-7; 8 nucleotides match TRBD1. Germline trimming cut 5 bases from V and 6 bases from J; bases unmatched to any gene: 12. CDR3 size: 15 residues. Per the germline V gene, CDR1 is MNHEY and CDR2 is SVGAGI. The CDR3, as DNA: TGTGCCAGCAGTCTCAAATCCTGGACAGGGCCCGAGCAGTACTTC. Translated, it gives CASSLKSWTGPEQYF.

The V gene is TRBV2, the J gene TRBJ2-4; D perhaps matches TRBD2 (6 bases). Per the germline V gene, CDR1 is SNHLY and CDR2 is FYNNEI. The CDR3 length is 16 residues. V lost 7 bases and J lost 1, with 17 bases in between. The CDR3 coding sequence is TGTGCCAGCAACCGAGAGGCCCGGGGGGCCAAAAACATTCAGTACTTC. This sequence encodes CASNREARGAKNIQYF. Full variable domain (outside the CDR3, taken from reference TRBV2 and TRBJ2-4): EPEVTQTPSHQVTQMGQEVILRCVPISNHLYFYWYRQILGQKVEFLVSFYNNEISEKSEIFDDQFSVERPDGSNFTLKIRSTKLEDSAMYFCASNREARGAKNIQYFGAGTRLSVL.

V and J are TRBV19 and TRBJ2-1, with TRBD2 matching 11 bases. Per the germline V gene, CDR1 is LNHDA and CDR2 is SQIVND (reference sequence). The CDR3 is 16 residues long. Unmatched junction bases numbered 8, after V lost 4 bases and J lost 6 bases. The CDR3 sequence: CASSTLSGGAFNEQFF. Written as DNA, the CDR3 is TGTGCCAGTAGTACCCTTAGCGGGGGGGCCTTCAATGAGCAGTTCTTC.

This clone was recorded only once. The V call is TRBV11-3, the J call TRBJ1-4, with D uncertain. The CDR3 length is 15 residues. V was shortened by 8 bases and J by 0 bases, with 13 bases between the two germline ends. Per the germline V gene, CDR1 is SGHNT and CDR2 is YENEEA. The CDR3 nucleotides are TGTGCCAGCTCGAGCTGTGGAGCAACTAATGAAAAACTGTTTTTT. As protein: CASSSCGATNEKLFF.

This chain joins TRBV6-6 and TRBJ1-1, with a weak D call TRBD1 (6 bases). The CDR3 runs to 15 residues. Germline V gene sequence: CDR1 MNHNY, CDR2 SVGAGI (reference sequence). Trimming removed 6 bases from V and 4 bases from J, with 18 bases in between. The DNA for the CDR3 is TGTGCCAGCAGCCCTCGGGACATCGGAGTCACTGAAGCTTTCTTT. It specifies CASSPRDIGVTEAFF.

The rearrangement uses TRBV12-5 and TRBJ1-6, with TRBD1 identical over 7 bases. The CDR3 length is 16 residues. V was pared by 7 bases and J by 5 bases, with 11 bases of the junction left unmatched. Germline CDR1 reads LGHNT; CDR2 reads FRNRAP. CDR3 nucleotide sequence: TGTGCTAGTGCCCCGCCGACAGGGACAAATAATTCACCCCTCCACTTT. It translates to CASAPPTGTNNSPLHF.

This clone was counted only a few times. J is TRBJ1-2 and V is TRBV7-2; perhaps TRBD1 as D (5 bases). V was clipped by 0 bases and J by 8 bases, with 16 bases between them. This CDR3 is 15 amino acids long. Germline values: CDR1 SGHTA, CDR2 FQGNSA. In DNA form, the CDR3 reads TGTGCCAGCAGCTTAGCCCCGGCGGAGGGGCTGGGCTACACCTTC. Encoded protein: CASSLAPAEGLGYTF.

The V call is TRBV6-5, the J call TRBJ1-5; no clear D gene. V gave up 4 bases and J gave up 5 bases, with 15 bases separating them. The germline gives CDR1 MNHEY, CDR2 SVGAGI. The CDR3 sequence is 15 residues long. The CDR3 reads CASSFTRTGDQPQHF. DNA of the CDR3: TGTGCCAGCAGTTTCACCAGGACCGGGGATCAGCCCCAGCATTTT.

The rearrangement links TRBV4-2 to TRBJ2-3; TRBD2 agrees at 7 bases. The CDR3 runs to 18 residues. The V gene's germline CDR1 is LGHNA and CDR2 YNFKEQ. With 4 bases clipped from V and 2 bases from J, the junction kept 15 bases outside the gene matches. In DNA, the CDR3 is TGTGCCAGCAGCCTGTTGGCGGGGGTAGGGACCCCCACAGATACGCAGTATTTT. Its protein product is CASSLLAGVGTPTDTQYF.

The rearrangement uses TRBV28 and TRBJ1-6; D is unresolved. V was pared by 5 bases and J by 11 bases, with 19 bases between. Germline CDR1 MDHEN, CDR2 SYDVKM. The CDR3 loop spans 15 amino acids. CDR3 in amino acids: CASSAYSAGWAPLHF. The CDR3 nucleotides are TGTGCCAGCAGTGCTTATAGTGCCGGGTGGGCACCCCTCCACTTT.

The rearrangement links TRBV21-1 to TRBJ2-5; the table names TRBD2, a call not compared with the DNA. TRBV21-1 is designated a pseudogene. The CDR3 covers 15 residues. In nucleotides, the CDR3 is TGTGCCAGCAGCAAAGGTGGGGGGGGGCAAGAGACCCAGTACTTC. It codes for CASSKGGGGQETQYF.

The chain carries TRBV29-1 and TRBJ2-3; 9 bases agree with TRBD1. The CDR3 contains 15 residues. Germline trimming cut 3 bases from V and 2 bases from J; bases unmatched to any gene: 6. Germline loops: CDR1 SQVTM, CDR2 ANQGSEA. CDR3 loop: CSVEGTQGATDTQYF. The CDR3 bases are TGCAGCGTTGAGGGAACACAGGGGGCCACAGATACGCAGTATTTT.